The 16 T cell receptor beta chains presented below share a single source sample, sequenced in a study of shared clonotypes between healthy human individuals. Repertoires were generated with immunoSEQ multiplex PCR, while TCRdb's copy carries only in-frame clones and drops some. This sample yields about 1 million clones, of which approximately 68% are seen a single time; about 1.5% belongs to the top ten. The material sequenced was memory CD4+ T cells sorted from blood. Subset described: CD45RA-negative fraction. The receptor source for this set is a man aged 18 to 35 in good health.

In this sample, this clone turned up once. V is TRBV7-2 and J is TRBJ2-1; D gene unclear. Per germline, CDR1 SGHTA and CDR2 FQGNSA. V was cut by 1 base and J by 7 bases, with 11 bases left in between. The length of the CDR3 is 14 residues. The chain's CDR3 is CASSLEFSRNEQFF. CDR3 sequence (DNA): TGTGCCAGCAGCTTAGAGTTTAGCAGAAATGAGCAGTTCTTC.

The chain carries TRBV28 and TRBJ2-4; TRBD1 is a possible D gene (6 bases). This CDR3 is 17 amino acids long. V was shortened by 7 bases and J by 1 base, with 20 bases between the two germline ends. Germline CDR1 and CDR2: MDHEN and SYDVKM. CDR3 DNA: TGTGCCAGCACCGCAATTAGGGGAGACAGGGCCAAAAACATTCAGTACTTC. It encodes CASTAIRGDRAKNIQYF.

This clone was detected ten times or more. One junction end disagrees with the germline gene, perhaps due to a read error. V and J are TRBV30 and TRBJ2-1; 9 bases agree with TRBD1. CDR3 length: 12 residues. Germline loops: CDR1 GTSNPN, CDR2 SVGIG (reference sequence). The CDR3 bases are TGTGCCGGGGAGGCCCGGCCGGGACAGGGACTCTTC. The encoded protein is CAGEARPGQGLF. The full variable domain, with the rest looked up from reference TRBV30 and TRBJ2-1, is SQTIHQWPATLVQPVGSPLSLECTVEGTSNPNLYWYRQAAGRGLQLLFYSVGIGQISSEVPQNLSASRPQDRQFILSSKKLLLSDSGFYLCAGEARPGQGLFGPGTRLTVL.

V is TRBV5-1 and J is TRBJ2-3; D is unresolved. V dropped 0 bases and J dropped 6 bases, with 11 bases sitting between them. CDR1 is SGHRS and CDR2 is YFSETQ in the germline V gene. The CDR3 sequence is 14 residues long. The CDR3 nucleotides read TGCGCCAGCAGCTTGGAAGGGCCCCCGGATACGCAGTATTTT. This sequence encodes CASSLEGPPDTQYF.

The CDR3 sequence is CATSRAGSRQETQYF. CDR3 bases: TGTGCCACCAGCAGGGCCGGGAGCAGGCAAGAGACCCAGTACTTC. The chain recombines TRBV15 with TRBJ2-5; D might be TRBD2 (6 bases). Germline V gives CDR1 LNHNV, CDR2 YYDKDF (reference sequence). V dropped 3 bases and J dropped 2 bases, with 13 bases sitting between them. The CDR3 length is 15 residues.

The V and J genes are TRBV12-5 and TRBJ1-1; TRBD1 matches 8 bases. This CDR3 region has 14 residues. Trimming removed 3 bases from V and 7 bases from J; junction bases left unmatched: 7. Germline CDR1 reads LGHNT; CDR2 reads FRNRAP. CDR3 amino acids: CASGLRQGPGEAFF. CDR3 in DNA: TGTGCTAGTGGTTTACGACAGGGGCCGGGTGAAGCTTTCTTT.

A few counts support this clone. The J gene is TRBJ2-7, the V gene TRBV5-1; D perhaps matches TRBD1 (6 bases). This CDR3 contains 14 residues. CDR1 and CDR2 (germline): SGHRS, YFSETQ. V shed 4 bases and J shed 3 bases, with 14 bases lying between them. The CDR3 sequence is CASSPGQLLYEQYF. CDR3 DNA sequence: TGCGCCAGCAGCCCTGGACAGTTACTCTACGAGCAGTACTTC. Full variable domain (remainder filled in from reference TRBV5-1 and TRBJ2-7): KAGVTQTPRYLIKTRGQQVTLSCSPISGHRSVSWYQQTPGQGLQFLFEYFSETQRNKGNFPGRFSGRQFSNSRSEMNVSTLELGDSALYLCASSPGQLLYEQYFGPGTRLTVT.

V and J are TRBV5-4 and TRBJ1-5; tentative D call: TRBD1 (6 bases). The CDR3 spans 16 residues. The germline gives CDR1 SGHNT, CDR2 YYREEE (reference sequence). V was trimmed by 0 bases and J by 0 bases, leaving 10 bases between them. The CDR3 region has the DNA TGTGCCAGCAGCTTGGGACAGGACTTTAGCAATCAGCCCCAGCATTTT. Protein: CASSLGQDFSNQPQHF.

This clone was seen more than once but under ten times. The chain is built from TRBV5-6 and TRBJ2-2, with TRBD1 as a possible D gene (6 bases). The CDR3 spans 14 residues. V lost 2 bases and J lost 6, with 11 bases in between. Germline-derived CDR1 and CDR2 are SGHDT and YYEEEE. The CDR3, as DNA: TGTGCCAGCAGCTTAACAGGGACATCCGGGGAGCTGTTTTTT. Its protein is CASSLTGTSGELFF.

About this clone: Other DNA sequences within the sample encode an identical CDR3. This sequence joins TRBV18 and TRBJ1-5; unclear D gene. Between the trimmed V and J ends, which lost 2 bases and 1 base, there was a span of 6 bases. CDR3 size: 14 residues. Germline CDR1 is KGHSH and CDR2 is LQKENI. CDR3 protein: CASSPGGSNQPQHF. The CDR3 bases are TGTGCCAGCTCACCAGGCGGGAGCAATCAGCCCCAGCATTTT. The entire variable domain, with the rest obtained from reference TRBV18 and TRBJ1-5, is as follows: NAGVMQNPRHLVRRRGQEARLRCSPMKGHSHVYWYRQLPEEGLKFMVYLQKENIIDESGMPKERFSAEFPKEGPSILRIQQVVRGDSAAYFCASSPGGSNQPQHFGDGTRLSIL.

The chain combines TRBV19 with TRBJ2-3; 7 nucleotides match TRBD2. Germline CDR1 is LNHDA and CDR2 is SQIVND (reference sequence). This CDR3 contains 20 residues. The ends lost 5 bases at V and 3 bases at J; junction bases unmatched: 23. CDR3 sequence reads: CASSPRRGTETLAMTDTQYF. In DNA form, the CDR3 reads TGTGCCAGTAGTCCTCGGCGGGGGACGGAGACTTTAGCAATGACAGATACGCAGTATTTT.

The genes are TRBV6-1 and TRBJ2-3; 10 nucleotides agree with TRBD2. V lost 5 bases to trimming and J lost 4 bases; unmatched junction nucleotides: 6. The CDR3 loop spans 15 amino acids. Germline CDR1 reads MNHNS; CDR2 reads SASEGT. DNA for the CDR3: TGTGCCAGCAGTCCCACTAGCGGGAAGCCAGATACGCAGTATTTT. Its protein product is CASSPTSGKPDTQYF.

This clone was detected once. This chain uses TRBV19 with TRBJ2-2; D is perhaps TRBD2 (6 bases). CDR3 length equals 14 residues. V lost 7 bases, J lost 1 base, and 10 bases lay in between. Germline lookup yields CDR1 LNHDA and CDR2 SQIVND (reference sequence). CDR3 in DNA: TGTGCCAGTAAGGAGGGCTTGAACACCGGGGAGCTGTTTTTT. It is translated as CASKEGLNTGELFF.

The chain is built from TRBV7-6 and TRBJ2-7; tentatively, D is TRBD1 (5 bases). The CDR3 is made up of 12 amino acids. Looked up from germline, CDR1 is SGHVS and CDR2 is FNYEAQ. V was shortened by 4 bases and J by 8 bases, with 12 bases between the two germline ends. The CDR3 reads CASSSPGNKQYF. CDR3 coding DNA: TGTGCCAGCAGCTCGCCAGGGAATAAGCAGTACTTC.

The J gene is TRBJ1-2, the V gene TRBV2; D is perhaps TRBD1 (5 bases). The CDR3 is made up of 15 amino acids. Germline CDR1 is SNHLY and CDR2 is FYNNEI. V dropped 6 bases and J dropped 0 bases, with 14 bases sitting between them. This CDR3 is CASRARDGTNYGYTF. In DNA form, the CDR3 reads TGTGCCAGCAGGGCAAGGGACGGGACTAACTATGGCTACACCTTC. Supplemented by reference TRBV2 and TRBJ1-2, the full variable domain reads EPEVTQTPSHQVTQMGQEVILRCVPISNHLYFYWYRQILGQKVEFLVSFYNNEISEKSEIFDDQFSVERPDGSNFTLKIRSTKLEDSAMYFCASRARDGTNYGYTFGSGTRLTVV.

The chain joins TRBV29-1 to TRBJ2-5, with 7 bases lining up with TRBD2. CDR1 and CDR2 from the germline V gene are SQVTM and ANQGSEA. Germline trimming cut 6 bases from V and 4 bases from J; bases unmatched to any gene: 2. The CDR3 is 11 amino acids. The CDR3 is CSVWGGETQYF. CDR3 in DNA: TGCAGCGTCTGGGGGGGAGAGACCCAGTACTTC.